These T cell receptor beta chains were read from a single sample in a study of T cells in localized non-small cell lung cancer. Only in-frame clones appear in the TCRdb table, and some are missing; sequencing was by immunoSEQ multiplex PCR. The sample yields 61,000 or so clones, roughly 89% seen once. Here the sequenced sample was peripheral blood, taken before any cancer treatment. These receptors came from a woman aged 40-69 years with stage I lung adenocarcinoma. The CDR3 runs from the conserved cysteine through the conserved F or W. D genes are given only for firm matches. Only some rows state a clone size, as once, few, many or a class for expanded clones.

j_gene: TRBJ2-5; v_gene: TRBV5-1; abundance: -; d_gene: TRBD1; CDR3aa: CASSLGGALKETQYF; CDR3nt: TGCGCCAGCAGCTTAGGGGGCGCTCTGAAAGAGACCCAGTACTTC
j_gene: TRBJ2-2; v_gene: TRBV4-2; abundance: -; d_gene: -; CDR3aa: CASSRPGANTGELFF; CDR3nt: TGTGCCAGCAGCCGCCCAGGGGCTAACACCGGGGAGCTGTTTTTT
j_gene: TRBJ2-7; v_gene: TRBV10-1; abundance: -; d_gene: TRBD1; CDR3aa: CASSQGEDGYEQYF; CDR3nt: TGCGCCAGCAGCCAGGGGGAAGACGGTTACGAGCAGTACTTC
j_gene: TRBJ2-1; v_gene: TRBV9; abundance: -; d_gene: -; CDR3aa: CASSEALSYNEQFF; CDR3nt: TGTGCCAGCAGCGAAGCTCTCTCCTACAATGAGCAGTTCTTC
j_gene: TRBJ2-3; v_gene: TRBV2; abundance: -; d_gene: -; CDR3aa: CASSGGLSTDTQYF; CDR3nt: TGTGCCAGCAGTGGGGGCCTGAGCACAGATACGCAGTATTTT
j_gene: TRBJ2-2; v_gene: TRBV18; abundance: -; d_gene: -; CDR3aa: CASSPNPPPAGELFF; CDR3nt: TGTGCCAGCTCACCAAACCCCCCCCCAGCCGGGGAGCTGTTTTTT
j_gene: TRBJ1-1; v_gene: TRBV14; abundance: few; d_gene: -; CDR3aa: CASSPSLVQGGMNTEAFF; CDR3nt: TGTGCCAGCAGCCCGTCGTTAGTACAGGGAGGGATGAACACTGAAGCTTTCTTT
j_gene: TRBJ2-2; v_gene: TRBV19; abundance: -; d_gene: -; CDR3aa: CASSNTDTGELFF; CDR3nt: TGTGCCAGTAGTAATACGGACACCGGGGAGCTGTTTTTT
j_gene: TRBJ2-7; v_gene: TRBV28; abundance: once; d_gene: -; CDR3aa: CASTRPGVHEQYF; CDR3nt: TGTGCCAGCACGCGCCCAGGGGTCCACGAGCAGTACTTC
j_gene: TRBJ2-5; v_gene: TRBV29-1; abundance: -; d_gene: TRBD2; CDR3aa: CSVERRGGQETQYF; CDR3nt: TGCAGCGTTGAAAGGCGGGGGGGCCAAGAGACCCAGTACTTC
j_gene: TRBJ2-7; v_gene: TRBV28; abundance: -; d_gene: TRBD1; CDR3aa: CASSFSSQGAYEQYF; CDR3nt: TGTGCCAGCAGTTTTTCTTCTCAGGGGGCCTACGAGCAGTACTTC
j_gene: TRBJ1-2; v_gene: TRBV30; abundance: once; d_gene: -; CDR3aa: CAWSEDLGHYGYTF; CDR3nt: TGTGCCTGGAGTGAAGACCTGGGGCACTATGGCTACACCTTC
j_gene: TRBJ1-3; v_gene: TRBV6-6; abundance: once; d_gene: TRBD1; CDR3aa: CASSLTGGLSGNTIYF; CDR3nt: TGTGCCAGCAGCCTGACAGGGGGCCTCTCTGGAAACACCATATATTTT
j_gene: TRBJ2-2; v_gene: TRBV30; abundance: -; d_gene: TRBD1; CDR3aa: CAWSVRRTGDTGELFF; CDR3nt: TGTGCCTGGAGTGTACGAAGGACAGGGGACACCGGGGAGCTGTTTTTT
j_gene: TRBJ2-5; v_gene: TRBV5-1; abundance: -; d_gene: -; CDR3aa: CASSFNAIAQETQYF; CDR3nt: TGCGCCAGCAGCTTTAATGCGATTGCACAAGAGACCCAGTACTTC
j_gene: TRBJ1-6; v_gene: TRBV9; abundance: -; d_gene: -; CDR3aa: CASSIQGSRNSPLHF; CDR3nt: TGTGCCAGCAGCATCCAGGGTTCTAGAAATTCACCCCTCCACTTT
j_gene: TRBJ1-5; v_gene: TRBV19; abundance: -; d_gene: -; CDR3aa: CASGKDGINQPQHF; CDR3nt: TGTGCCAGTGGGAAGGACGGGATAAATCAGCCCCAGCATTTT
j_gene: TRBJ2-1; v_gene: TRBV7-3; abundance: -; d_gene: -; CDR3aa: CASSPSGSSNEQFF; CDR3nt: TGTGCCAGCAGCCCGAGCGGGTCCAGCAATGAGCAGTTCTTC
j_gene: TRBJ1-3; v_gene: TRBV19; abundance: once; d_gene: -; CDR3aa: CATRDISSGNTIYF; CDR3nt: TGTGCCACACGGGACATCTCCTCTGGAAACACCATATATTTT
j_gene: TRBJ2-1; v_gene: TRBV27; abundance: -; d_gene: -; CDR3aa: CASSSTGYNEQFF; CDR3nt: TGTGCCAGCAGTTCAACAGGGTACAATGAGCAGTTCTTC
j_gene: TRBJ2-7; v_gene: TRBV28; abundance: -; d_gene: TRBD1; CDR3aa: CASSQPTGTYEQYF; CDR3nt: TGTGCCAGCAGTCAACCGACAGGGACCTACGAGCAGTACTTC
j_gene: TRBJ2-2; v_gene: TRBV9; abundance: -; d_gene: -; CDR3aa: CASSVVTGGAGELFF; CDR3nt: TGTGCCAGCAGCGTGGTGACAGGAGGGGCCGGGGAGCTGTTTTTT
j_gene: TRBJ1-5; v_gene: TRBV7-6; abundance: -; d_gene: -; CDR3aa: CASSLGENQPQHF; CDR3nt: TGTGCCAGCAGCTTAGGCGAGAATCAGCCCCAGCATTTT
j_gene: TRBJ2-7; v_gene: TRBV18; abundance: -; d_gene: TRBD1; CDR3aa: CASSPRTGYEQYF; CDR3nt: TGTGCCAGCTCACCACGGACAGGGTACGAGCAGTACTTC
j_gene: TRBJ2-7; v_gene: TRBV7-2; abundance: -; d_gene: -; CDR3aa: CASSPVGISYEQYF; CDR3nt: TGTGCCAGCAGCCCCGTAGGAATTTCCTACGAGCAGTACTTC
j_gene: TRBJ2-1; v_gene: TRBV19; abundance: -; d_gene: TRBD1; CDR3aa: CASSPDRLSSYNEQFF; CDR3nt: TGTGCCAGTAGCCCGGACAGGTTGAGCTCCTACAATGAGCAGTTCTTC
j_gene: TRBJ1-5; v_gene: TRBV5-6; abundance: -; d_gene: -; CDR3aa: CASSSGTSNQPQHF; CDR3nt: TGTGCCAGCAGCTCAGGGACAAGCAATCAGCCCCAGCATTTT
j_gene: TRBJ1-2; v_gene: TRBV6-1; abundance: -; d_gene: -; CDR3aa: CASRKTPQGCTF; CDR3nt: TGTGCCAGCCGAAAGACCCCCCAAGGCTGCACCTTC
j_gene: TRBJ2-1; v_gene: TRBV30; abundance: -; d_gene: TRBD1; CDR3aa: CAWSPGTGHHNEQFF; CDR3nt: TGTGCCTGGAGTCCCGGGACAGGGCACCACAATGAGCAGTTCTTC
j_gene: TRBJ2-1; v_gene: TRBV30; abundance: -; d_gene: -; CDR3aa: CAWSVLYNEQFF; CDR3nt: TGTGCCTGGAGTGTACTGTACAATGAGCAGTTCTTC
j_gene: TRBJ2-4; v_gene: TRBV5-1; abundance: -; d_gene: -; CDR3aa: CASSLVGRVEAKNIQYF; CDR3nt: TGCGCCAGCAGCTTGGTTGGCAGGGTGGAAGCCAAAAACATTCAGTACTTC
j_gene: TRBJ2-7; v_gene: TRBV7-9; abundance: once; d_gene: -; CDR3aa: CASSPEGAGAYEQYF; CDR3nt: TGTGCCAGCAGCCCGGAAGGAGCGGGCGCCTACGAGCAGTACTTC
j_gene: TRBJ1-2; v_gene: TRBV7-9; abundance: -; d_gene: -; CDR3aa: CASSLGSSGYTF; CDR3nt: TGTGCCAGCAGCTTAGGAAGCAGTGGCTACACCTTC
j_gene: TRBJ2-1; v_gene: TRBV4-3; abundance: -; d_gene: TRBD2; CDR3aa: CASSQDALAGGLYQFF; CDR3nt: TGCGCCAGCAGCCAAGACGCACTAGCGGGGGGACTATATCAGTTCTTC
j_gene: TRBJ1-1; v_gene: TRBV10-3; abundance: -; d_gene: -; CDR3aa: CAISEYGGETEAFF; CDR3nt: TGTGCCATCAGTGAGTATGGCGGTGAGACTGAAGCTTTCTTT
j_gene: TRBJ2-2; v_gene: TRBV28; abundance: -; d_gene: -; CDR3aa: CASSLSRPGTGELFF; CDR3nt: TGTGCCAGCAGTTTGAGCCGACCAGGGACCGGGGAGCTGTTTTTT
j_gene: TRBJ2-2; v_gene: TRBV7-6; abundance: -; d_gene: -; CDR3aa: CASSSPGLRELFF; CDR3nt: TGTGCCAGCAGCTCTCCGGGGCTACGGGAGCTGTTTTTT
j_gene: TRBJ2-7; v_gene: TRBV7-2; abundance: -; d_gene: -; CDR3aa: CASSKNPYEQYF; CDR3nt: TGTGCCAGCAGCAAGAATCCCTACGAGCAGTACTTC
j_gene: TRBJ1-2; v_gene: TRBV2; abundance: medium-sized; d_gene: -; CDR3aa: CASSEQGGYTF; CDR3nt: TGTGCCAGCAGTGAACAGGGGGGCTACACCTTC
j_gene: TRBJ1-6; v_gene: TRBV10-1; abundance: -; d_gene: -; CDR3aa: CASSVSKGNSPLHF; CDR3nt: TGCGCCAGCAGTGTGTCAAAGGGGAATTCACCCCTCCACTTT
j_gene: TRBJ2-1; v_gene: TRBV7-9; abundance: -; d_gene: -; CDR3aa: CASSSTITSYNEQFF; CDR3nt: TGTGCCAGCAGCTCTACTATAACTAGCTACAATGAGCAGTTCTTC